A single sample gave rise to the 30 T cell receptor beta chains below, sequenced in a study of blood T cell repertoires in COVID-19. Libraries were prepared by immunoSEQ multiplex PCR; TCRdb keeps only in-frame clonotypes and omits some of them. The sample holds under 450,000 clones; 89% are singletons and the top ten take 1.5% to 1.7%. Specimen: peripheral blood. These receptors were collected from a woman between 40 and 50 years old with COVID-19, enrolled during active disease.

The V call is TRBV5-1, the J call TRBJ1-2, with a possible D match to TRBD1 (5 bases). Germline CDR1 and CDR2: SGHRS and YFSETQ. The CDR3 is 13 residues long. Deletions cut 4 bases from V and 6 bases from J, with 13 bases between. CDR3 region: CASSPGRTDGYTF. The CDR3 DNA follows: TGCGCCAGCAGCCCAGGGAGGACGGATGGCTACACCTTC.

This clone was recorded once. The gene calls are TRBV6-5 and TRBJ1-3; D remains unclear. Trimming cost V 10 bases and J 3 bases, with 16 bases left between them. CDR3 length: 14 residues. Germline CDR1 and CDR2: MNHEY and SVGAGI. In nucleotides, the CDR3 is TGTGCCACCAAGGAGACTGGAGGTGGAAACACCATATATTTT. It specifies CATKETGGGNTIYF.

In its sample, this clone was seen once. The J gene is TRBJ2-4, the V gene TRBV14, with 7 bases identical to TRBD1. V dropped 4 bases and J dropped 8; count of bases not matched to a gene: 5. Per the germline V gene, CDR1 is SGHDN and CDR2 is FVKESK. The CDR3 has 13 amino acids. Here the CDR3 DNA reads TGTGCCAGCAGCCTACGGGACAGCTACATTCAGTACTTC. It codes for CASSLRDSYIQYF.

This chain uses TRBV28 with TRBJ2-6, with D perhaps TRBD1 (6 bases). Germline V gene sequence: CDR1 MDHEN, CDR2 SYDVKM. Deletions cut 7 bases from V and 0 bases from J, with 16 bases between. The CDR3 runs to 17 residues. This chain's CDR3 is CASIGVQGSSGANVLTF. The CDR3 DNA reads TGTGCCAGCATTGGGGTCCAGGGGAGCTCTGGGGCCAACGTCCTGACTTTC.

This chain uses TRBV9 with TRBJ1-4; the D gene is possibly TRBD1 (5 bases). The CDR3 has 17 amino acids. The V and J ends lost 0 bases and 0 bases respectively, with 12 bases between them. Per the germline V gene, CDR1 is SGDLS and CDR2 is YYNGEE. CDR3 coding DNA: TGTGCCAGCAGCGTAGGGGGGGTACCTGCAACTAATGAAAAACTGTTTTTT. Residues: CASSVGGVPATNEKLFF. Full variable domain (remainder filled in from reference TRBV9 and TRBJ1-4): DSGVTQTPKHLITATGQRVTLRCSPRSGDLSVYWYQQSLDQGLQFLIQYYNGEERAKGNILERFSAQQFPDLHSELNLSSLELGDSALYFCASSVGGVPATNEKLFFGSGTQLSVL.

V is TRBV19 and J is TRBJ2-7, with 9 positions matching TRBD2. V was clipped by 3 bases and J by 3 bases; unmatched bases: 6. The CDR3 length is 15 residues. Germline V gives CDR1 LNHDA, CDR2 SQIVND (reference sequence). CDR3 sequence (DNA): TGTGCCAGTAGTATCCTGCCTAGCGGGAACTACGAGCAGTACTTC. This gives the protein CASSILPSGNYEQYF.

The rearrangement links TRBV28 to TRBJ1-2; 12 nucleotides agree with TRBD1. Germline CDR1 is MDHEN and CDR2 is SYDVKM. J was trimmed by 6 bases and V by 4 bases; bases with no gene match: 6. This CDR3 comprises 15 residues. CDR3 nucleotides: TGTGCCAGCAGTTACGCCGGGACAGGGGGCGATGGCTACACCTTC. Encoded protein: CASSYAGTGGDGYTF.

The chain uses TRBV28 and TRBJ1-6; no clear D gene. CDR3 length: 12 amino acids. Germline CDR1 reads MDHEN; CDR2 reads SYDVKM. V shed 4 bases and J shed 6 bases, with 4 bases lying between them. The CDR3 loop is CASSSLNSPLHF. CDR3 DNA: TGTGCCAGCAGTTCCCTTAATTCACCCCTCCACTTT. Looking up the rest from reference TRBV28 and TRBJ1-6 gives the full variable domain: DVKVTQSSRYLVKRTGEKVFLECVQDMDHENMFWYRQDPGLGLRLIYFSYDVKMKEKGDIPEGYSVSREKKERFSLILESASTNQTSMYLCASSSLNSPLHFGNGTRLTVT.

The chain combines TRBV6-5 with TRBJ1-5; D may be TRBD1 (5 bases). This CDR3 comprises 14 residues. The ends were cut back, 2 bases at V and 9 bases at J, with 14 bases in the middle. Germline V CDR1 and CDR2: MNHEY, SVGAGI. CDR3 in DNA: TGTGCCAGCAGTTACGGTACAGGCCAATGGCCCCAGCATTTT. Translated: CASSYGTGQWPQHF.

The chain uses TRBV3-1 (or the pseudogene TRBV3-2) and TRBJ2-1; TRBD2 is a possible D gene (5 bases). Germline V gives CDR1 LGHDT, CDR2 YNNKEL (reference sequence). V lost 0 bases and J lost 9, with 18 bases in between. The CDR3 has 16 residues. The CDR3 DNA reads TGTGCCAGCAGCCAAGACCTCAGCCCGATTAGCGTTGAGCAGTTCTTC. Translated, it gives CASSQDLSPISVEQFF.

The chain links TRBV6-5 to TRBJ1-1; 8 bases are a match to TRBD1. CDR1 and CDR2 (germline): MNHEY, SVGAGI. The CDR3 contains 13 residues. V was clipped by 4 bases and J by 4 bases; unmatched bases: 2. CDR3 in DNA: TGTGCCAGCAGTTGGACAGGGAGCACTGAAGCTTTCTTT. As protein: CASSWTGSTEAFF.

This clone was seen a handful of times. This rearrangement joins TRBV2 to TRBJ1-5; D ambiguous. This CDR3 has 12 amino acids. Germline CDR1 is SNHLY and CDR2 is FYNNEI. V shed 6 bases and J shed 9 bases, with 12 bases lying between them. As DNA, the CDR3 is TGTGCCAGCAGCCTTCAGTCTGCGCCCCAGCATTTT. Translated: CASSLQSAPQHF.

The chain employs TRBV6-5 and TRBJ1-1; D gene ambiguous. Trimming stripped 8 bases from V and 3 bases from J, with 7 bases between. CDR1 is MNHEY, CDR2 SVGAGI, per germline. This CDR3 comprises 11 residues. CDR3 nucleotides: TGTGCCAGCGGGCGGGACACTGAAGCTTTCTTT. Its protein product is CASGRDTEAFF.

This chain links TRBV28 with TRBJ1-3; D possibly corresponds to TRBD1 (6 bases). Germline V gene data show CDR1 as MDHEN and CDR2 as SYDVKM. V lost 5 bases, J lost 2 bases, and 16 bases lay in between. The CDR3 loop spans 16 amino acids. CDR3 sequence: CASSGGRLGAGNTIYF. The CDR3, as DNA: TGTGCCAGCAGTGGGGGCCGCCTGGGAGCTGGAAACACCATATATTTT. Filled out from reference TRBV28 and TRBJ1-3, the complete variable domain reads DVKVTQSSRYLVKRTGEKVFLECVQDMDHENMFWYRQDPGLGLRLIYFSYDVKMKEKGDIPEGYSVSREKKERFSLILESASTNQTSMYLCASSGGRLGAGNTIYFGEGSWLTVV.

This clone was counted between two and nine times. The chain joins TRBV19 to TRBJ2-2; a weak D match, TRBD1 (6 bases). Germline V gene data show CDR1 as LNHDA and CDR2 as SQIVND (reference sequence). The CDR3 consists of 16 residues. V was pared by 6 bases and J by 4 bases, with 18 bases between. The CDR3 coding sequence is TGTGCCAGTAGACCTAGACCGGGACACTTCACCGGGGAGCTGTTTTTT. Translated, it gives CASRPRPGHFTGELFF.

This chain uses TRBV20-1 with TRBJ2-7; D might be TRBD1 (5 bases). With 6 bases removed from V and 4 bases from J, the gap between germline ends came to 10 bases. This CDR3 has 11 amino acids. Germline V gene sequence: CDR1 DFQATT, CDR2 SNEGSKA (reference sequence). The CDR3 region has the DNA TGCAGTGCCATTCAGGGTTACGAGCAGTACTTC. Translating it yields CSAIQGYEQYF.

This clone was observed a few times. The chain carries TRBV5-1 and TRBJ1-1; 8 nucleotides line up with TRBD1. Germline CDR1 reads SGHRS; CDR2 reads YFSETQ. This CDR3 has 16 amino acids. V was clipped by 0 bases and J by 5 bases; unmatched bases: 9. The CDR3 bases are TGCGCCAGCAGCTTGGCCAACAGGGGGGTAACGACTGAAGCTTTCTTT. Encoded protein: CASSLANRGVTTEAFF. The full variable domain, in which reference TRBV5-1 and TRBJ1-1 provide the parts outside the CDR3, is KAGVTQTPRYLIKTRGQQVTLSCSPISGHRSVSWYQQTPGQGLQFLFEYFSETQRNKGNFPGRFSGRQFSNSRSEMNVSTLELGDSALYLCASSLANRGVTTEAFFGQGTRLTVV.

The chain uses TRBV6-5 and TRBJ1-6; 9 bases are a match to TRBD1. Germline values: CDR1 MNHEY, CDR2 SVGAGI. CDR3 length equals 15 residues. The trim removed 8 bases at V and 7 bases at J, leaving 9 bases unmatched. This CDR3 is CASSAWGTGNSPLHF. The CDR3 region has the DNA TGTGCCAGCTCAGCCTGGGGGACAGGGAATTCACCCCTCCACTTT.

The CDR3 spells CASTRTGRDIDGYTF. The CDR3 coding sequence is TGTGCCAGCACCCGGACGGGTCGGGACATTGATGGCTACACCTTC. The chain has TRBV7-9 and TRBJ1-2, with D perhaps matching TRBD1 (6 bases). Germline-derived CDR1 and CDR2 are SEHNR and FQNEAQ (reference sequence). V lost 7 bases, J lost 6 bases, and 21 bases lay in between. The CDR3 spans 15 residues.

This chain joins TRBV6-2 or TRBV6-3 and TRBJ1-5, with D tentatively TRBD1 (5 bases). The CDR3 extends over 17 amino acids. Per the germline V gene, CDR1 is MNHEY and CDR2 is SVGEGT. Trimming removed 2 bases at V and 0 bases at J, with 14 bases between. CDR3 loop: CASSYPGRAYSNQPQHF. CDR3 coding DNA: TGTGCCAGCAGTTACCCAGGCAGGGCTTATAGCAATCAGCCCCAGCATTTT.

V usage is TRBV27 and J usage is TRBJ2-7; D is ambiguous. V was trimmed by 4 bases and J by 1 base, leaving 11 bases between them. CDR3 length: 14 residues. Germline loops: CDR1 MNHEY, CDR2 SMNVEV (reference sequence). The CDR3 here is CASSSIDKSYEQYF. The CDR3 coding sequence is TGTGCCAGCAGTTCGATAGACAAGTCCTACGAGCAGTACTTC.

As regards this clone: Other nucleotide sequences in the sample specify the same CDR3. This chain links TRBV27 with TRBJ2-7; possible D gene TRBD2, 6 bases. This CDR3 has 13 residues. V lost 6 bases, J lost 2 bases, and 11 bases lay in between. In germline, CDR1 is MNHEY, CDR2 SMNVEV (reference sequence). The CDR3 nucleotides are TGTGCCAGCAGCTTTAGCGGTACCTACGAGCAGTACTTC. Encoded protein: CASSFSGTYEQYF.

This chain joins TRBV19 and TRBJ1-6, with 11 nucleotides matching TRBD1. Per the germline V gene, CDR1 is LNHDA and CDR2 is SQIVND (reference sequence). The CDR3 sequence is 21 residues long. With V trimmed by 1 base and J by 2 bases, 13 bases remained unmatched. The CDR3 sequence: CASSIARPGGQGATYNSPLHF. In DNA, the CDR3 is TGTGCCAGTAGTATAGCCCGACCCGGAGGACAGGGGGCCACCTATAATTCACCCCTCCACTTT.

The chain uses TRBV19 and TRBJ2-1; 10 bases line up with TRBD1. The junction had 10 bases not matched to a gene; V was cut back by 6 bases and J by 8 bases. Germline-derived CDR1 and CDR2 are LNHDA and SQIVND (reference sequence). This CDR3 contains 15 residues. This chain's CDR3 is CASRTRQGAGDEQFF. CDR3 in DNA: TGTGCCAGTAGGACCCGACAGGGGGCGGGCGATGAGCAGTTCTTC.

The chain recombines TRBV5-1 with TRBJ2-7, with 8 bases matching TRBD2. V dropped 4 bases and J dropped 0; count of bases not matched to a gene: 15. The CDR3 runs to 18 residues. Germline assignment: CDR1 SGHRS and CDR2 YFSETQ. The CDR3 DNA reads TGCGCCAGCAGCCTAGGGGCCAGCCCGGGACTAGACTCCTACGAGCAGTACTTC. Its protein is CASSLGASPGLDSYEQYF.

The V call is TRBV7-2, the J call TRBJ1-6, with 9 bases lining up with TRBD1. The CDR3 has 15 amino acids. Germline CDR1 is SGHTA and CDR2 is FQGNSA. The ends lost 0 bases at V and 9 bases at J; junction bases unmatched: 3. CDR3 protein: CASSLAGTGTSPLHF. The CDR3 DNA is TGTGCCAGCAGCTTAGCCGGGACAGGGACTTCACCCCTCCACTTT.

The chain recombines TRBV2 with TRBJ1-5, with D uncertain. V shed 2 bases and J shed 0 bases, with 5 bases lying between them. The CDR3 spans 14 residues. Germline-derived CDR1 and CDR2 are SNHLY and FYNNEI. The CDR3 bases are TGTGCCAGCAGTGAAATGGCTAGCAATCAGCCCCAGCATTTT. Its translation is CASSEMASNQPQHF.

The rearrangement uses TRBV5-1 and TRBJ1-1; 8 bases map to TRBD1. The CDR3 length is 14 residues. V shed 1 base and J 5 bases; nucleotides not matched to a gene: 4. The germline V gene has CDR1 SGHRS and CDR2 YFSETQ. The CDR3 protein is CASSLRTGRTEAFF. The CDR3 region has the DNA TGCGCCAGCAGCTTGAGGACAGGGCGGACTGAAGCTTTCTTT.

The V gene is TRBV2, the J gene TRBJ1-2; 9 nucleotides agree with TRBD1. Germline assignment: CDR1 SNHLY and CDR2 FYNNEI. CDR3 length: 13 amino acids. V was clipped by 5 bases and J by 4 bases; unmatched bases: 2. CDR3 DNA: TGTGCCAGCAGTCCGACAGGGGGCTATGGCTACACCTTC. This gives the protein CASSPTGGYGYTF.

Regarding this clone: The sample contains more than one DNA sequence encoding this CDR3. The V gene is TRBV5-1, the J gene TRBJ1-5, with D uncertain. This CDR3 region has 13 residues. Trimming removed 4 bases from V and 0 bases from J, with 5 bases in between. CDR1 and CDR2 (germline): SGHRS, YFSETQ. As DNA, the CDR3 is TGCGCCAGCAGCCTAGATAGCAATCAGCCCCAGCATTTT. It codes for CASSLDSNQPQHF.